A selection of T cell receptor beta chains follows, all from one sample in a study of T cell responses to AZD1222 COVID-19 vaccine. Profiled with immunoSEQ multiplex PCR; TCRdb holds only in-frame clones, not every one. The repertoire holds around 130,000 clones, with around 90% as singletons. The material was peripheral blood, obtained on day 0 of AZD1222 vaccination. These receptors were collected from an adult in good health. The CDR3 runs from the conserved cysteine through the conserved F or W. Each record gives: V gene, D gene, clone size, CDR3 length, J gene, CDR3 protein, CDR3 DNA. The D gene is left open where the match is weak. Clone size appears in some rows only: once, few, many, or a class for an expanded clone.

TRBV28	-	-	12	TRBJ2-7	CASSRQYSSQYF	TGTGCCAGCAGCAGGCAGTATTCGTCGCAGTACTTC
TRBV30	-	-	14	TRBJ2-7	CAWSTSSYSYEQYF	TGTGCCTGGAGTACCAGCTCCTACTCCTACGAGCAGTACTTC
TRBV11-2	-	-	15	TRBJ1-5	CASSLGSRGNQPQHF	TGTGCCAGCAGCTTAGGTAGCAGGGGCAATCAGCCCCAGCATTTT
TRBV19	-	-	16	TRBJ1-1	CASSIRQGGLGTEAFF	TGTGCCAGTAGTATCCGCCAAGGGGGTTTAGGTACTGAAGCTTTCTTT
TRBV12-3/TRBV12-4	TRBD1	once	12	TRBJ1-2	CASRDRVGGYTF	TGTGCCAGCAGAGACAGGGTGGGCGGCTACACCTTC
TRBV2	TRBD1	-	14	TRBJ2-2	CASSGQGYTGELFF	TGTGCCAGCAGTGGACAGGGCTATACCGGGGAGCTGTTTTTT
TRBV30	TRBD1	-	14	TRBJ1-2	CAWSLDRGAGGYTF	TGTGCCTGGAGTTTGGACAGGGGGGCTGGTGGCTACACCTTC
TRBV6-5	-	-	13	TRBJ2-7	CASTNTYSYEQYF	TGTGCCAGCACCAACACCTACTCCTACGAGCAGTACTTC
TRBV5-1	-	-	14	TRBJ1-2	CASSLGTSNYGYTF	TGCGCCAGCAGCTTGGGGACATCTAACTATGGCTACACCTTC
TRBV19	-	-	13	TRBJ2-3	CATWGPWADTQYF	TGTGCCACATGGGGTCCGTGGGCAGATACGCAGTATTTT
TRBV27	TRBD1	-	15	TRBJ1-6	CASSYWTGGFSPLHF	TGTGCCAGCAGTTACTGGACAGGGGGCTTTTCACCCCTCCACTTT
TRBV12-3/TRBV12-4	-	-	13	TRBJ1-1	CASQPETFTEAFF	TGTGCCAGCCAACCTGAGACCTTCACTGAAGCTTTCTTT
TRBV5-1	TRBD2	-	15	TRBJ2-1	CASSLSLAGSNEQFF	TGCGCCAGCAGCTTGAGCCTAGCGGGGAGCAATGAGCAGTTCTTC
TRBV13	TRBD1	-	15	TRBJ2-1	CASSFWDRENNEQFF	TGTGCCAGCAGCTTCTGGGACAGGGAAAACAATGAGCAGTTCTTC
TRBV19	-	-	15	TRBJ1-4	CASSIGRPPNEKLFF	TGTGCCAGTAGTATTGGGCGGCCCCCTAATGAAAAACTGTTTTTT
TRBV27	-	once	14	TRBJ1-6	CASSLSGWDSPLHF	TGTGCCAGCAGTCTGTCCGGCTGGGATTCACCCCTCCACTTT